This TCR beta chain was sequenced for a study of neurological immune-mediated disorders. General study results and limits: None of the CDR3 amino acid sequences of expanded clones recurred across subjects, suggesting private repertoires in all groups.

cDNA was made by 5'RACE with 10-nucleotide random UMIs. MiXCR was run by TCRdb on the 5' RACE reads, yielding one entry per CDR3 protein. The sample records fewer than 85,000 distinct CDR3 sequences, approximately 4.6% being singletons. This clonotype was seen many times. The antigen remains undetermined. Time point given: longitudinal time-point 3. It was from 2 million PBMCs stored at -80 C that the unsorted libraries were obtained. The V end lost 3 bases, the J end lost 0 bases, and 12 bases lay between the germline ends. CDR3 length: 16 residues. The V gene's germline CDR1 is SGHDT and CDR2 YYEEEE. This sequence was found in an older woman with multiple sclerosis. The chain couples TRBV5-6 to TRBJ2-2, with D perhaps assigned TRBD1 or TRBD2 (5 bases each). What was sequenced was PBMCs. CDR3 sequence reads: CASSSRGSPNTGELFF. CDR3 DNA: TGTGCCAGCAGCTCCCGGGGCTCTCCGAACACCGGGGAGCTGTTTTTT.